This TCR beta chain was sequenced for a study of shared clonotypes between healthy human individuals. Study findings and constraints: Specimens sampled were limited to blood, with tissue repertoires likely differing.

Of note for this clone: Its specificity is unknown.

Naive CD8 cells lacked CD45RO, underwent positive selection for CCR7 and left out terminally differentiated effector memory CD45RA+ cells. The repertoire was sequenced with immunoSEQ multiplex PCR; TCRdb's copy has only in-frame clones and lacks some. This table has roughly 2 million clones, 85% to 95% appearing once. CDR3 length equals 17 residues. CDR1 MNHEY and CDR2 SMNVEV come from the germline V gene (reference sequence). V was shortened by 5 bases and J by 3 bases, with 20 bases between the two germline ends. The gene calls are TRBV27 and TRBJ1-5; tentatively, D is TRBD1 (6 bases). This receptor was taken from a man younger than 35 in good health. The sequencing sample was made of naive CD8+ T cells sorted from blood. The CDR3, as DNA: TGTGCCAGCAGTCCAATCAGAGTACAGGGAACCAATCAGCCCCAGCATTTT. The encoded protein is CASSPIRVQGTNQPQHF.